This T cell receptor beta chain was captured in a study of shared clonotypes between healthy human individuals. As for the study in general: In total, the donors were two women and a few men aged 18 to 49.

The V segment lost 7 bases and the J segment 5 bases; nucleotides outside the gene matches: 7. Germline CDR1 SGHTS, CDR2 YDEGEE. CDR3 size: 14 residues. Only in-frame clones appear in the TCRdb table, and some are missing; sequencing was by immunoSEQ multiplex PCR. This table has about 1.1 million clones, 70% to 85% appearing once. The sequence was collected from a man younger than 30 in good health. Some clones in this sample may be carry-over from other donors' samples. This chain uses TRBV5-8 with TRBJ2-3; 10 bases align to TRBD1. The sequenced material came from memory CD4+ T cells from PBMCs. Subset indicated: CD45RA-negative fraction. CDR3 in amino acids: CASRPRDRGDTQYF. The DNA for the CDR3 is TGTGCCAGCCGCCCCCGGGACAGGGGAGATACGCAGTATTTT.